This TCR beta chain is drawn from a study of memory CD4+ T cells and cytomegalovirus serostatus. Study information: Donors were healthy Belgian adults, 10 or so CMV seropositive and about two dozen seronegative. General study findings and limits: Median bootstrapped AUC for CMV status was about 0.94 originally, just under 0.93 US-trained. About 40% of the roughly 160 known CMV-associated TCRbeta sequences appeared in CD4+ memory.

Single viable CD3+CD4+CD8-CD45RO+ cells were sorted as the memory CD4+ T cells. V was pared by 0 bases and J by 10 bases, with 6 bases of the junction left unmatched. The germline CDR1 and CDR2 sequences are SNHLY and FYNNEI. The CDR3 has 16 amino acids. This clone was recorded a few times. Its antigen is currently unknown. Clones were sequenced by immunoSEQ multiplex PCR, and TCRdb holds only the in-frame ones, with some missing. The sample carries some 52,000 clones, around 88% recorded once. The chain combines TRBV2 with TRBJ1-6; 10 nucleotides agree with TRBD1. The sample consisted of memory CD4+ T cells from blood. The source of this sequence is an adult in good health and CMV-seropositive. The CDR3 sequence: CASSEAGDRGYSPLHF. In DNA, the CDR3 is TGTGCCAGCAGTGAAGCGGGGGACAGGGGCTACTCACCCCTCCACTTT.